One and the same sample provided the 32 T cell receptor beta chains below, sequenced in a study of shared clonotypes between healthy human individuals. Profiling relied on immunoSEQ multiplex PCR, and the TCRdb table lists in-frame clones only, not all of them. In the table there are a few million clones, 80% to 95% of which are singletons. Source material: naive CD4+ T cells from PBMCs. Noted subset: CD45RA+ positively selected. These TCRs come from a man aged 18 to 30 in good health. Some clones in this sample may be carry-over from other donors' samples.

This clone came up once. The chain has TRBV6-6 and TRBJ1-1; a weak D match, TRBD1 (6 bases). V gave up 6 bases and J gave up 3 bases, with 11 bases separating them. In germline, CDR1 is MNHNY, CDR2 SVGAGI (reference sequence). The CDR3 loop spans 13 amino acids. CDR3 amino acids: CASRTDSYTEAFF. In nucleotides, the CDR3 is TGTGCCAGCAGGACGGACAGTTACACTGAAGCTTTCTTT.

The CDR3 region has the DNA TGTGCCAGCAGCCTTAGCGGGCCGTACCAAGAGACCCAGTACTTC. Translating gives CASSLSGPYQETQYF. The J gene is TRBJ2-5, the V gene TRBV28, with TRBD2 matching 7 bases. After removal of 6 bases from V and 0 bases from J, the junction contained 7 bases not matched to a gene. CDR1 is MDHEN, CDR2 SYDVKM, per germline. This CDR3 region has 15 residues.

CDR3 region: CASSFGYSTDTQYF. Written as DNA, the CDR3 is TGTGCCAGCAGCTTCGGGTATAGCACAGATACGCAGTATTTT. This chain connects TRBV7-3 to TRBJ2-3; D is ambiguous. Per the germline V gene, CDR1 is SGHTA and CDR2 is FQGTGA. The CDR3 is 14 residues long. V was shortened by 3 bases and J by 0 bases, with 7 bases between the two germline ends.

This clone was seen a few times. This chain connects TRBV10-3 to TRBJ1-5, with D unresolved. The CDR3 spans 13 residues. CDR1 is ENHRY, CDR2 SYGVKD, per germline. The V and J ends lost 5 bases and 0 bases respectively, with 5 bases between them. DNA for the CDR3: TGTGCCATCAGTTCCCGTAGCAATCAGCCCCAGCATTTT. This gives the protein CAISSRSNQPQHF.

This chain joins TRBV28 and TRBJ2-5, with D perhaps matching TRBD1 (6 bases). CDR3 length: 11 amino acids. Germline assignment: CDR1 MDHEN and CDR2 SYDVKM. Trimming cost V 7 bases and J 7 bases, with 10 bases left between them. The CDR3 sequence: CASTQGTTQYF. The CDR3 bases are TGTGCCAGCACCCAGGGGACGACCCAGTACTTC.

J is TRBJ2-1 and V is TRBV27, with 9 bases lining up with TRBD2. J was trimmed by 7 bases and V by 3 bases; bases with no gene match: 7. Germline loops: CDR1 MNHEY, CDR2 SMNVEV (reference sequence). The CDR3 totals 15 residues. CDR3 amino acids: CASSFSGRTLNEQFF. Here the CDR3 DNA reads TGTGCCAGCAGTTTCAGCGGGAGGACGTTAAATGAGCAGTTCTTC.

V and J are TRBV7-6 and TRBJ2-2; 11 nucleotides agree with TRBD2. CDR1 is SGHVS, CDR2 FNYEAQ, per germline. CDR3 length equals 16 residues. V lost 5 bases to trimming and J lost 4 bases; unmatched junction nucleotides: 6. The CDR3 bases are TGTGCCAGCAGCCAACTAGCGGGAGTATCCACCGGGGAGCTGTTTTTT. It translates to CASSQLAGVSTGELFF.

The rearrangement links TRBV27 to TRBJ2-7; a possible D gene is TRBD1 (7 bases). V was trimmed by 6 bases and J by 5 bases, leaving 23 bases between them. Germline CDR1 reads MNHEY; CDR2 reads SMNVEV (reference sequence). The CDR3 has 16 amino acids. The CDR3 DNA follows: TGTGCCAGCAGAAGAACGACGACAGGGTCGGGGGACGAGCAGTACTTC. This encodes CASRRTTTGSGDEQYF.

The V and J genes are TRBV5-6 and TRBJ1-2; D might be TRBD1 (6 bases). The CDR3 contains 13 residues. The germline CDR1 and CDR2 sequences are SGHDT and YYEEEE. V lost 4 bases, J lost 4 bases, and 11 bases lay in between. The CDR3 DNA is TGTGCCAGCAGCGTCGACAGGATCTATGGCTACACCTTC. Amino acid sequence: CASSVDRIYGYTF.

V gene TRBV2 combines with J gene TRBJ1-4; D unresolved. Trimming removed 6 bases at V and 5 bases at J, with 13 bases between. The CDR3 loop spans 14 amino acids. From germline, CDR1 is SNHLY and CDR2 FYNNEI. The CDR3 DNA sequence: TGTGCCAGCAGGCCGGACTGGCGAAATGAAAAACTGTTTTTT. Translating gives CASRPDWRNEKLFF.

This rearrangement joins TRBV7-9 to TRBJ2-3; D call uncertain. V shed 5 bases and J shed 3 bases, with 15 bases lying between them. The germline V gene encodes CDR1 SEHNR and CDR2 FQNEAQ (reference sequence). The CDR3 runs to 15 residues. The DNA of the CDR3 is TGTGCCAGCAGCCGCGCAGCGAGAGCTACAGATACGCAGTATTTT. Translation gives CASSRAARATDTQYF.

This rearrangement joins TRBV18 to TRBJ2-5; 10 bases line up with TRBD2. CDR3 length: 18 amino acids. Germline values: CDR1 KGHSH, CDR2 LQKENI. Trimming took 2 bases from V and 4 from J; bases not matched to a gene: 13. For the CDR3, the DNA is TGTGCCAGCTCACCAGTCCGGGCCAGCGGGAGGGCCGCAGAGACCCAGTACTTC. This codes for CASSPVRASGRAAETQYF.

The chain recombines TRBV28 with TRBJ2-3; D is unresolved. Germline assignment: CDR1 MDHEN and CDR2 SYDVKM. Between the trimmed V and J ends, which lost 10 bases and 0 bases, there was a span of 14 bases. The CDR3 loop spans 14 amino acids. The DNA of the CDR3 is TGTGCCACCGAAGCCGTTACTAGCACAGATACGCAGTATTTT. It is translated as CATEAVTSTDTQYF.

The chain couples TRBV29-1 to TRBJ1-1, with D perhaps TRBD1 (6 bases). CDR3 size: 13 residues. The V gene lost 4 bases and the J gene lost 5 bases, with 14 bases spanning the gap. Germline V gives CDR1 SQVTM, CDR2 ANQGSEA. CDR3 sequence: CSVGGPGLTEAFF. CDR3 nucleotide sequence: TGCAGCGTTGGGGGGCCAGGGTTGACTGAAGCTTTCTTT.

This chain links TRBV6-5 with TRBJ1-5; the D is unclear. Germline lookup yields CDR1 MNHEY and CDR2 SVGAGI. Trimming left V 5 bases short and J 3 bases short, with 11 bases between. This CDR3 has 14 amino acids. The DNA for the CDR3 is TGTGCCAGCAGTCCCCCAGGCAACAATCAGCCCCAGCATTTT. Protein product: CASSPPGNNQPQHF.

J is TRBJ2-2 and V is TRBV7-2; 9 nucleotides align to TRBD2. The CDR3 spans 16 residues. Germline CDR1 SGHTA, CDR2 FQGNSA. The junction had 10 bases not matched to a gene; V was cut back by 6 bases and J by 5 bases. CDR3 nucleotides: TGTGCCAGCAGGCCTCCGGGACTAGCTTCGACCGGGGAGCTGTTTTTT. Its protein is CASRPPGLASTGELFF.

The rearrangement uses TRBV18 and TRBJ1-2; D call uncertain. There are 15 residues in the CDR3. The germline gives CDR1 KGHSH, CDR2 LQKENI. The V gene lost 3 bases and the J gene lost 0 bases, with 11 bases spanning the gap. CDR3 loop: CASSPNTAANYGYTF. The DNA for the CDR3 is TGTGCCAGCTCACCGAATACCGCGGCTAACTATGGCTACACCTTC.

The chain links TRBV7-8 to TRBJ2-7; D not resolved. V was cut by 2 bases and J by 7 bases, with 12 bases left in between. CDR3 length: 13 residues. Germline-derived CDR1 and CDR2 are SGHVS and FQNEAQ. The CDR3: CASSLRAASEQYF. The CDR3 DNA reads as TGTGCCAGCAGCTTACGGGCTGCCTCGGAGCAGTACTTC.

The V gene is TRBV27, the J gene TRBJ2-5; the D gene could be TRBD1 or TRBD2 (5 bases each). Trimming shortened V by 6 bases and J by 4 bases, and 12 bases separated the two germline ends. Germline CDR1 and CDR2: MNHEY and SMNVEV (reference sequence). This CDR3 is built from 13 residues. The CDR3 coding sequence is TGTGCCAGCAGCTTTGGGACCCGAGAGACCCAGTACTTC. Its translation is CASSFGTRETQYF.

The table lists this clone with a count of one. The chain is built from TRBV5-1 and TRBJ2-3; 7 positions match TRBD1. V was pared by 1 base and J by 9 bases, with 2 bases of the junction left unmatched. Germline-derived CDR1 and CDR2 are SGHRS and YFSETQ. CDR3 length: 12 amino acids. The CDR3, as DNA: TGCGCCAGCAGCTTGAAGGGACAGACGCAGTATTTT. This encodes CASSLKGQTQYF.

This chain links TRBV7-6 with TRBJ1-1, with a tentative D call TRBD1 (5 bases). This CDR3 is built from 14 residues. Germline loops: CDR1 SGHVS, CDR2 FNYEAQ. V lost 6 bases, J lost 3 bases, and 14 bases lay in between. The CDR3 reads CASSLSGFDTEAFF. The CDR3 DNA sequence: TGTGCCAGCAGTTTATCAGGGTTTGACACTGAAGCTTTCTTT.

The chain couples TRBV5-1 to TRBJ2-1; 13 bases map to TRBD2. The CDR3 is made up of 16 amino acids. Unmatched junction bases numbered 7, after V lost 2 bases and J lost 8 bases. Germline V CDR1 and CDR2: SGHRS, YFSETQ. CDR3 sequence reads: CASSLTGTSGNHEQFF. The CDR3 DNA is TGCGCCAGCAGCTTAACCGGGACTAGCGGGAACCATGAGCAGTTCTTC.

This clone was observed a single time. The chain carries TRBV29-1 and TRBJ1-3, with D unresolved. Germline V lookup: CDR1 SQVTM, CDR2 ANQGSEA. The CDR3 is made up of 15 amino acids. V shed 7 bases and J shed 0 bases, with 16 bases lying between them. CDR3 in DNA: TGCAGCGCCACGCAGACTTATCGCTCTGGAAACACCATATATTTT. Its translation is CSATQTYRSGNTIYF.

The chain combines TRBV4-3 with TRBJ2-3; 12 bases are a match to TRBD2. J gave up 4 bases and V 0 bases, and 8 bases lay outside the gene matches. The length of the CDR3 is 18 residues. Germline CDR1 is LGHNA and CDR2 is YSLEER. The CDR3 sequence is CASSQDPPTSGRPDTQYF. The CDR3 region has the DNA TGCGCCAGCAGCCAAGATCCCCCGACTAGCGGGAGACCAGATACGCAGTATTTT.

Of note for this clone: Distinct nucleotide sequences in the sample also encode this CDR3. The chain joins TRBV7-3 to TRBJ2-7; D uncertain. CDR3 length equals 13 residues. From germline, CDR1 is SGHTA and CDR2 FQGTGA. Trimming removed 0 bases from V and 4 bases from J, with 7 bases in between. DNA for the CDR3: TGTGCCAGCAGCTTAACTTCGGGTTACGAGCAGTACTTC. Translation: CASSLTSGYEQYF. Complete variable domain (other parts from reference TRBV7-3 and TRBJ2-7): GAGVSQTPSNKVTEKGKYVELRCDPISGHTALYWYRQSLGQGPEFLIYFQGTGAADDSGLPNDRFFAVRPEGSVSTLKIQRTERGDSAVYLCASSLTSGYEQYFGPGTRLTVT.

The gene calls are TRBV10-3 and TRBJ2-7, with 10 bases lining up with TRBD1. Germline loops: CDR1 ENHRY, CDR2 SYGVKD. The junction had 3 bases not matched to a gene; V was cut back by 8 bases and J by 5 bases. The CDR3 runs 12 residues. The CDR3, as DNA: TGTGCCATCGGGACAGGGGTAGACGAGCAGTACTTC. This sequence encodes CAIGTGVDEQYF.

The genes are TRBV9 and TRBJ2-3; 8 bases fit TRBD2. V trimming: 4 bases; J trimming: 2 bases; junction bases outside the gene matches: 9. The CDR3 has 16 amino acids. Germline assignment: CDR1 SGDLS and CDR2 YYNGEE. The CDR3 reads CASSPQAGASTDTQYF. CDR3 sequence (DNA): TGTGCCAGCAGCCCCCAAGCGGGAGCCTCCACAGATACGCAGTATTTT. The full variable domain, in which reference TRBV9 and TRBJ2-3 provide the parts outside the CDR3, is DSGVTQTPKHLITATGQRVTLRCSPRSGDLSVYWYQQSLDQGLQFLIQYYNGEERAKGNILERFSAQQFPDLHSELNLSSLELGDSALYFCASSPQAGASTDTQYFGPGTRLTVL.

The rearrangement links TRBV27 to TRBJ2-7; D assignment may be TRBD1 or TRBD2 (5 bases each). Germline-derived CDR1 and CDR2 are MNHEY and SMNVEV (reference sequence). Trimming took 6 bases from V and 0 from J, leaving 15 bases between them. The CDR3 is 15 residues long. The CDR3 region is CASRPGLGLSYEQYF. DNA for the CDR3: TGTGCCAGCAGGCCGGGGCTGGGGCTCTCCTACGAGCAGTACTTC.

The V and J genes are TRBV6-5 and TRBJ2-2; 7 positions match TRBD2. This CDR3 comprises 15 residues. The J segment lost 6 bases and the V segment lost 7 bases, leaving 11 bases of the junction unmatched. The germline V gene has CDR1 MNHEY and CDR2 SVGAGI. The CDR3 coding sequence is TGTGCCAGCATATGGGACTACCGACGGGCCGGGGAGCTGTTTTTT. Its translation: CASIWDYRRAGELFF.

This clone was picked up one time. The chain carries TRBV6-6 and TRBJ1-2; D remains unclear. This CDR3 has 12 residues. Germline CDR1 is MNHNY and CDR2 is SVGAGI (reference sequence). Trimming left V 7 bases short and J 4 bases short, with 10 bases between. The CDR3: CASTRGAYGYTF. In DNA form, the CDR3 reads TGTGCCAGCACGCGGGGAGCCTATGGCTACACCTTC.

To note about this clone: This same CDR3 is encoded by further DNA sequences in the sample. V is TRBV2 and J is TRBJ2-3, with 14 bases lining up with TRBD2. J gave up 3 bases and V 8 bases, and 1 base lay outside the gene matches. Looked up from germline, CDR1 is SNHLY and CDR2 is FYNNEI. The CDR3 runs 14 residues. As DNA, the CDR3 is TGTGCCAGCCGACTAGCGGGAGGGACAGATACGCAGTATTTT. Residues: CASRLAGGTDTQYF.

About this clone: The sample has other DNA sequences that encode this CDR3 too. The rearrangement uses TRBV7-3 and TRBJ2-5, with D tentatively TRBD2 (5 bases). This CDR3 contains 13 residues. Trimming removed 1 base at V and 5 bases at J, with 8 bases between. The V gene's germline CDR1 is SGHTA and CDR2 FQGTGA. The chain's CDR3 is CASSLSRGETQYF. The CDR3 DNA follows: TGTGCCAGCAGCTTAAGTCGCGGGGAGACCCAGTACTTC.